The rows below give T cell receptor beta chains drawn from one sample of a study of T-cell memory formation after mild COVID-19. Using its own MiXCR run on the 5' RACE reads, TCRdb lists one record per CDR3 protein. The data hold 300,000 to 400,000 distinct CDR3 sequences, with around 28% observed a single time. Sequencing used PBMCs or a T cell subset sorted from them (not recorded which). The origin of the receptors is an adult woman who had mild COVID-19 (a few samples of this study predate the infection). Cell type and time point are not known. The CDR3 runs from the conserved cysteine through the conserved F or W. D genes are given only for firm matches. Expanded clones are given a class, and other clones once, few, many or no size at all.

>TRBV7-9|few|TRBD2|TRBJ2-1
TGTGCCAGCAGCTCGTTGACTAGCGGGAGTACCGATGAGCAGTTCTTC
CASSSLTSGSTDEQFF
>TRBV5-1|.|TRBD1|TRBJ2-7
TGCGCCAGCAGCACTGGACAGGGGGGACCCTACGAGCAGTACTTC
CASSTGQGGPYEQYF
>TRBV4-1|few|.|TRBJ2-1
TGCGCCAGCAGCCAAGGACAAGGCTCCTACAATGAGCAGTTCTTC
CASSQGQGSYNEQFF
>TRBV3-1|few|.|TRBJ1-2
TGTGCCAGCAGCCAAGCGGACAGCTATGGCTACACCTTC
CASSQADSYGYTF
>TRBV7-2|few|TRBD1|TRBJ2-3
TGTGCCAGCAGACGTACCGGGACAGGGGGTACAGATACGCAGTATTTT
CASRRTGTGGTDTQYF
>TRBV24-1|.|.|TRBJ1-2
TGTGCCACCAGTGGGGATAACTATGGCTACACCTTC
CATSGDNYGYTF
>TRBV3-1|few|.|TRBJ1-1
TGTGCCAGCAGCAAGAGGAACACTGAAGCTTTCTTT
CASSKRNTEAFF
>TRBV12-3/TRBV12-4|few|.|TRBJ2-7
TGTGCCAGCAGCCGAGCCCCGAGGACAGCCAGTACCTACGAGCAGTACTTC
CASSRAPRTASTYEQYF
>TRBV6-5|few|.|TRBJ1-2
TGTGCCAGCAGTTACTTGTCGACAAGTAACTATGGCTACACCTTC
CASSYLSTSNYGYTF
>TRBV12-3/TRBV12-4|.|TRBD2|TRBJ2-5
TGTGCCAGCAGTTTTCGCGGGGGGTACCAAGAGACCCAGTACTTC
CASSFRGGYQETQYF
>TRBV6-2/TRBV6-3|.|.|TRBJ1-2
TGTGCCAGCAGTACGACAGGTTACTATGGCTACACCTTC
CASSTTGYYGYTF
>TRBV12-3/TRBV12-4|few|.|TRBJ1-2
TGTGCCAGCAGTTTAGATGGCAGTTACTATGGCTACACCTTC
CASSLDGSYYGYTF
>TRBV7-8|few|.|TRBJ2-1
TGTGCCAGCAGCCTCCCGGAGGGGAATAACTACAATGAGCAGTTCTTC
CASSLPEGNNYNEQFF
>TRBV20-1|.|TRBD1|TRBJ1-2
TGCAGTGCTAGCGCGGGGACAGGCACTGGGGACTATGGCTACACCTTC
CSASAGTGTGDYGYTF
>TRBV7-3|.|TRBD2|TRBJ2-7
TGTGCCAGCAGCTTACTAGCGGGATCATACGAGCAGTACTTC
CASSLLAGSYEQYF
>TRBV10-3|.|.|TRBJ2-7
TGTGCCATCAGTGAGTCGAGGAGGGCCAACTCCTACGAGCAGTACTTC
CAISESRRANSYEQYF
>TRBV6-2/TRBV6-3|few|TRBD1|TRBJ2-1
TGTGCCAGCAGCAAAGGGGGACAGGGTCTGGTCGGGCAGTTCTTC
CASSKGGQGLVGQFF
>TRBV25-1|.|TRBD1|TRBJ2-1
TGTGCCAGCAGTGACTCGGGACAGGGGATTTTAAATGAGCAGTTCTTC
CASSDSGQGILNEQFF
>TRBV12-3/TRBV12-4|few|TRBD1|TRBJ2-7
TGTGCCAGCAGACGAGGGGGCGGACGGACCTACGAGCAGTACTTC
CASRRGGGRTYEQYF
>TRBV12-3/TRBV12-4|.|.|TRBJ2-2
TGTGCCAGCAGTTTACTCTTTGTTGATCGGGAGCTGTTTTTT
CASSLLFVDRELFF
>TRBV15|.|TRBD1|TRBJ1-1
TGTGCCACCAGCCGGGACAGGGTCGACCCTGAAGCTTTCTTT
CATSRDRVDPEAFF
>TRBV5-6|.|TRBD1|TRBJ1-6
TGTGCCAGCAGCCCGACAGGGCGTCAGGGGTATTCACCCCTCCACTTT
CASSPTGRQGYSPLHF
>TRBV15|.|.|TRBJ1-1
TGTGCCACCAGCAGAGATCGGCGGGGTTTAGCGGGGACAAAGAACACTGAAGCTTTCTTT
CATSRDRRGLAGTKNTEAFF
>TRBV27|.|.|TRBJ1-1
TGTGCCAGCAGCCCCTCGAGGGGCGCGTTGAGGACTGAAGCTTTCTTT
CASSPSRGALRTEAFF
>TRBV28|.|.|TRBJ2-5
TGTGCCAGCAGTTTAGAGCAGGGAGAGACCCAGTACTTC
CASSLEQGETQYF
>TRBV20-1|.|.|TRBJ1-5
TGCAGTGCTGGGGGGGGGTTGACAGCTTATAGCAATCAGCCCCAGCATTTT
CSAGGGLTAYSNQPQHF